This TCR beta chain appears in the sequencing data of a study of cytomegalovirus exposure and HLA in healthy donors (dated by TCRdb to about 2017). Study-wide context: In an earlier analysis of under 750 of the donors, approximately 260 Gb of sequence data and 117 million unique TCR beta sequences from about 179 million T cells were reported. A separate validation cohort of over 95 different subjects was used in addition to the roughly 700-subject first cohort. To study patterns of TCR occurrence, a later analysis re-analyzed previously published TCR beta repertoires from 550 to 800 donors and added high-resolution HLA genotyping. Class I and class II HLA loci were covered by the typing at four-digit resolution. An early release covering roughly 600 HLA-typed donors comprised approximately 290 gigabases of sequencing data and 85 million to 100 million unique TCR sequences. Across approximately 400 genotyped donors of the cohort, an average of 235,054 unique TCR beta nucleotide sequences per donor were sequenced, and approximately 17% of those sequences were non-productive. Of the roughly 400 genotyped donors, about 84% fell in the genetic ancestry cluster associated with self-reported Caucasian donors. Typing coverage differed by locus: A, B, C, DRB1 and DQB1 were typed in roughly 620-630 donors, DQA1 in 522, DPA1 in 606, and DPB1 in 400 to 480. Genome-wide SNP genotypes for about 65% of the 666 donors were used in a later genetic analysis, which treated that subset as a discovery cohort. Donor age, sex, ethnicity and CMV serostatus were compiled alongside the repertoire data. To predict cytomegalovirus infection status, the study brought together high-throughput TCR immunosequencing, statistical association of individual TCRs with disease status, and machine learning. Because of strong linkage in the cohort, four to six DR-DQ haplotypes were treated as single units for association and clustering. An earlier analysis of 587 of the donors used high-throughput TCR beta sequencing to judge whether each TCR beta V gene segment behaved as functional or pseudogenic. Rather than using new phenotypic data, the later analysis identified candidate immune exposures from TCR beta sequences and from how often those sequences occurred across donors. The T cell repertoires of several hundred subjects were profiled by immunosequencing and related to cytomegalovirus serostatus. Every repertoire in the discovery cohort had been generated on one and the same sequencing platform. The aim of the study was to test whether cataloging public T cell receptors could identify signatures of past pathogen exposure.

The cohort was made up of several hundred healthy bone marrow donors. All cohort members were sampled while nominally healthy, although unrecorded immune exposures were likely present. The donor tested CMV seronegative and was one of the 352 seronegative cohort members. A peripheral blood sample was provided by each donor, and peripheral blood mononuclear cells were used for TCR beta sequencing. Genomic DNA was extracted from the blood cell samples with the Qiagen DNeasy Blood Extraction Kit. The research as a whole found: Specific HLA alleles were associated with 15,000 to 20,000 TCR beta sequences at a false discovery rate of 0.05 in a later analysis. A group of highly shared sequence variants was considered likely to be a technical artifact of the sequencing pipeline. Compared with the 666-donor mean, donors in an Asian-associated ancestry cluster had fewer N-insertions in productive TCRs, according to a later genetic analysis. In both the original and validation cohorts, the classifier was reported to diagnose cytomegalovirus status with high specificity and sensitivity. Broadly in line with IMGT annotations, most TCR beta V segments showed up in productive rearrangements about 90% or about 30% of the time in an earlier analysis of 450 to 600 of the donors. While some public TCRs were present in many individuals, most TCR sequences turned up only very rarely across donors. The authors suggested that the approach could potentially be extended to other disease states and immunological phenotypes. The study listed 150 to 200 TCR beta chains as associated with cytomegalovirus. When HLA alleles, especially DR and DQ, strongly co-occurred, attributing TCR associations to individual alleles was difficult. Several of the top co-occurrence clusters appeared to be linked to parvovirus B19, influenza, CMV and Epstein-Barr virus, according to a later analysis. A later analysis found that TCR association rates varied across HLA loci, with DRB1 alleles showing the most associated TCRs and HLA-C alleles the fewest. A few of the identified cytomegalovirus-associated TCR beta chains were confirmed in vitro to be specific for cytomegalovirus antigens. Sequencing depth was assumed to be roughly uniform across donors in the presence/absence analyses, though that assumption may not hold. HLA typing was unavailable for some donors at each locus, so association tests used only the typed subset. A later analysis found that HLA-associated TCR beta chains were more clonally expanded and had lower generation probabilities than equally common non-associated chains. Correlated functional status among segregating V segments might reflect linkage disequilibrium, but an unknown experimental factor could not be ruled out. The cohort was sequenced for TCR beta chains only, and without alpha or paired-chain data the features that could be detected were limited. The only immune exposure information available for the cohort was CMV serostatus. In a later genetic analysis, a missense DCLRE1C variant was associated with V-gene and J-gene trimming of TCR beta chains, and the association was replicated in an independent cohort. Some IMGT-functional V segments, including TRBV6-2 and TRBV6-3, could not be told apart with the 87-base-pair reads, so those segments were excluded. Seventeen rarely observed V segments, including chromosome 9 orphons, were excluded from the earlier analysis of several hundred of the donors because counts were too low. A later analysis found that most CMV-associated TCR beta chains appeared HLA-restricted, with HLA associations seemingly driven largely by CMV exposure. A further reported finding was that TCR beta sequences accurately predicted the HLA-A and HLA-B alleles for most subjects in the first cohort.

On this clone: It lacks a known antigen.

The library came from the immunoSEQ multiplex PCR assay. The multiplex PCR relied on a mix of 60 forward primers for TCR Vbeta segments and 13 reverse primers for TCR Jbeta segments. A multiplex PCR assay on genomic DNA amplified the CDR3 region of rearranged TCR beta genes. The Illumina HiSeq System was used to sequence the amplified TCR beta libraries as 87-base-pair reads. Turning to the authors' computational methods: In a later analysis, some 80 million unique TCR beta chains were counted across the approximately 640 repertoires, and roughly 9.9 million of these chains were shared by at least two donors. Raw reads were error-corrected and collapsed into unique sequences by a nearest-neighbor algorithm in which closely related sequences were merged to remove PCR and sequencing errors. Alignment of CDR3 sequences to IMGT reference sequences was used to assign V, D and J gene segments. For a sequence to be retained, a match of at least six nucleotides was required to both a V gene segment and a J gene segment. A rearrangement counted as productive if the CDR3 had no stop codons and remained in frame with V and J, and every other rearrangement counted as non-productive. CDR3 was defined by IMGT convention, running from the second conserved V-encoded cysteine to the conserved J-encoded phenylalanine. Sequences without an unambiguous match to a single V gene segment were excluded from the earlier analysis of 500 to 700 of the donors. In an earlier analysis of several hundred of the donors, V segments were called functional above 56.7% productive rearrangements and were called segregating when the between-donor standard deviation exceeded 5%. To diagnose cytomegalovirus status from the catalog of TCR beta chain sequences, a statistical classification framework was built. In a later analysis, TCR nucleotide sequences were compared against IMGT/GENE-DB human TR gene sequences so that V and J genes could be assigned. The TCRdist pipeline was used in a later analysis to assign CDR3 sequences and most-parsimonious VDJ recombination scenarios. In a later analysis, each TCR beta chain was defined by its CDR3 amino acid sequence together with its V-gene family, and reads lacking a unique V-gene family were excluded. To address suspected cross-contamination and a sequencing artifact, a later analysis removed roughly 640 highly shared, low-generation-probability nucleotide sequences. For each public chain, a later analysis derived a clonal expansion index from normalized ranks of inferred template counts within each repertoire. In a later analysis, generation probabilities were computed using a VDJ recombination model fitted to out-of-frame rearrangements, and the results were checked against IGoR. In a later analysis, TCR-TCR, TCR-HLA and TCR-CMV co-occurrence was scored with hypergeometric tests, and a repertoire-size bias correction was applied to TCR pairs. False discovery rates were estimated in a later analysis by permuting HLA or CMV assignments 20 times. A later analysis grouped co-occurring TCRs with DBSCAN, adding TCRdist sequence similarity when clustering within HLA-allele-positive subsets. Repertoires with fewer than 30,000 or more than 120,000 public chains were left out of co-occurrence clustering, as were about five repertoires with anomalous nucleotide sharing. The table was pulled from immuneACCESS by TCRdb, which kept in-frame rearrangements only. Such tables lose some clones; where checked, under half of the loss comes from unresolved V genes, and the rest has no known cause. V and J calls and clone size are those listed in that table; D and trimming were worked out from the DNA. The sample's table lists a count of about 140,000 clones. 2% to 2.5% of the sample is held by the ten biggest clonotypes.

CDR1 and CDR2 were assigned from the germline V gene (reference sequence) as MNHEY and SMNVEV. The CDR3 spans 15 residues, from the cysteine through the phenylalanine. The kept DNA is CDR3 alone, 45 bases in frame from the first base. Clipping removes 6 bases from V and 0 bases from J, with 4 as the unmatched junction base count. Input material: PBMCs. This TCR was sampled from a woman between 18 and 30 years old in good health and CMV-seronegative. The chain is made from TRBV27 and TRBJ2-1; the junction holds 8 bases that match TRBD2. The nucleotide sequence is TGTGCCAGCAGAAGAAGCGGGAGCTCCTACAATGAGCAGTTCTTC. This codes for CASRRSGSSYNEQFF.